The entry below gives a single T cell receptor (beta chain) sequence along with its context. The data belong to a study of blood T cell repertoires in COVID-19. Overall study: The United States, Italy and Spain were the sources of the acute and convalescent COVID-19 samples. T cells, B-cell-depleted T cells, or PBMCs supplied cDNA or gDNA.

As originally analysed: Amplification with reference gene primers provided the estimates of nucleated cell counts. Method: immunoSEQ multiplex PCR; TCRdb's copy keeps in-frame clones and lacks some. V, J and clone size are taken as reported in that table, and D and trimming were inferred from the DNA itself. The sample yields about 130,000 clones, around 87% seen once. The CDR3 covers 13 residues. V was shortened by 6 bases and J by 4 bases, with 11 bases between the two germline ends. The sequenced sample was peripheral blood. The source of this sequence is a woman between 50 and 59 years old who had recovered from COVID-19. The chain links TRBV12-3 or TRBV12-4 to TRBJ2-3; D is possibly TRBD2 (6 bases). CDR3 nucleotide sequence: TGTGCCAGCAGCCCGGACTACTCAGATACGCAGTATTTT. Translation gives CASSPDYSDTQYF.